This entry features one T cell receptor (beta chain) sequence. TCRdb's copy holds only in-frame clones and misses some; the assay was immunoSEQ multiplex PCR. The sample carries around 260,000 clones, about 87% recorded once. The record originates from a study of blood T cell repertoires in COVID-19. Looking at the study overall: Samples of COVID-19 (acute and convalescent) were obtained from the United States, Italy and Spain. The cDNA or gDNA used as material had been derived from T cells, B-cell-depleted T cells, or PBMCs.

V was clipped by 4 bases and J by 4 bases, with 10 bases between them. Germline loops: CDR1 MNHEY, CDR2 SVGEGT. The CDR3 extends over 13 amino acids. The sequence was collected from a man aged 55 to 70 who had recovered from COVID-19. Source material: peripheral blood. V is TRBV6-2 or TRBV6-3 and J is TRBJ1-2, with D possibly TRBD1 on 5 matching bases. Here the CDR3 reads CASSSIRVYGYTF. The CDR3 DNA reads TGTGCCAGCAGTTCAATCAGGGTCTATGGCTACACCTTC.